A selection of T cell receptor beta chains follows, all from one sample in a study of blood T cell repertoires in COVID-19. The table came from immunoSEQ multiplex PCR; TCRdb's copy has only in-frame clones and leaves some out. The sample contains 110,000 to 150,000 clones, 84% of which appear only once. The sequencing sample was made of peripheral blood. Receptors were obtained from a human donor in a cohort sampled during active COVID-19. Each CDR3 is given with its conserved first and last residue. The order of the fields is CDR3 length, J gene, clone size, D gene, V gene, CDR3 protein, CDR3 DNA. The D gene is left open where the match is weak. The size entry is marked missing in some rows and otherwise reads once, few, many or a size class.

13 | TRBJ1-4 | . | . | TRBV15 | CATQDGVHEKLFF | TGTGCCACCCAGGACGGGGTCCATGAAAAACTGTTTTTT
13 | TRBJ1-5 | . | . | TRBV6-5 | CASSYGGAQPQHF | TGTGCCAGCAGTTACGGGGGGGCTCAGCCCCAGCATTTT
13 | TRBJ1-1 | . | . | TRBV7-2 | CASSPSGNTEAFF | TGTGCCAGCAGCCCATCGGGGAACACTGAAGCTTTCTTT
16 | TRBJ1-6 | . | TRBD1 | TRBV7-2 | CASSFDRVGNNSPLHF | TGTGCCAGCAGCTTCGACAGGGTCGGAAATAATTCACCCCTCCACTTT
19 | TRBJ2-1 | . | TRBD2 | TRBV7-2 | CASSLVFGVAGGPGNEQFF | TGTGCCAGCAGCTTAGTTTTCGGGGTAGCGGGAGGGCCGGGGAATGAGCAGTTCTTC
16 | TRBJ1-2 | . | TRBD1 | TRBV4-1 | CASSQGPQGVAYGYTF | TGCGCCAGCAGCCAAGGGCCGCAGGGGGTGGCCTATGGCTACACCTTC
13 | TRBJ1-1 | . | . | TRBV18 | CASSLLENTEAFF | TGTGCCAGCTCCCTCTTAGAGAACACTGAAGCTTTCTTT
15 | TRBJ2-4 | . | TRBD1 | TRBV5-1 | CASSPTGLMRGIQYF | TGCGCCAGCAGCCCGACAGGGTTGATGAGGGGCATTCAGTACTTC
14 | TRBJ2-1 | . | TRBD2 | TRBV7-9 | CASSLGLAGDEQFF | TGTGCCAGCAGCCTAGGACTAGCGGGAGATGAGCAGTTCTTC
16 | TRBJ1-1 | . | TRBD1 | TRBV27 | CASSPLPGQENTEAFF | TGTGCCAGCAGTCCGTTACCGGGACAGGAGAACACTGAAGCTTTCTTT
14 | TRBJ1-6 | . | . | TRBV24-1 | CATLLGQYNSPLHF | TGTGCCACCCTTTTGGGACAATATAATTCACCCCTCCACTTT
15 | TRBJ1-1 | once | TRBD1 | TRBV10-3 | CAIRFSTGADTEAFF | TGTGCCATCAGATTTTCGACAGGGGCAGACACTGAAGCTTTCTTT
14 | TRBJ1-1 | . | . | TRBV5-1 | CASSLAPRNTEAFF | TGCGCCAGCAGCTTGGCACCCAGGAACACTGAAGCTTTCTTT
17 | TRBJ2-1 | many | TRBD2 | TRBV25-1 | CASGQVRERGGDNEQFF | TGTGCCAGCGGCCAGGTCAGGGAGCGGGGGGGCGACAATGAGCAGTTCTTC
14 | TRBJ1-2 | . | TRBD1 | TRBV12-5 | CASGFQGDHYGYTF | TGTGCTAGTGGTTTCCAGGGGGATCATTATGGCTACACCTTC
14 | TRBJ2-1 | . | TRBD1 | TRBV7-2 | CASSLAAGGLGQFF | TGTGCCAGCAGCTTAGCGGCAGGGGGCCTGGGGCAGTTCTTC
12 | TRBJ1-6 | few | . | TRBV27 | CASKRENSPLHF | TGTGCCAGCAAACGAGAAAATTCACCCCTCCACTTT
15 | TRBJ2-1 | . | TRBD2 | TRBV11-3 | CASSLVVAGLNEQFF | TGTGCCAGCAGCTTAGTGGTAGCGGGACTTAATGAGCAGTTCTTC
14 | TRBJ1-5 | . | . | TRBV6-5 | CASKAGPSNQPQHF | TGTGCCAGCAAGGCAGGCCCTAGCAATCAGCCCCAGCATTTT
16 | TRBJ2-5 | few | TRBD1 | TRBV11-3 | CASSLGQGAGQETQYF | TGTGCCAGCAGCCTGGGACAGGGGGCTGGCCAAGAGACCCAGTACTTC
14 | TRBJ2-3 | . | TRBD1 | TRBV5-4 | CASSLGQGKGTQYF | TGTGCCAGCAGCTTGGGACAGGGTAAGGGTACGCAGTATTTT
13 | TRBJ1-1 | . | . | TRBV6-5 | CASSSQRNTEAFF | TGTGCCAGCAGCTCACAGAGGAACACTGAAGCTTTCTTT